This TCR beta chain was sequenced during a study of blood T cell repertoires in COVID-19. Looking at the study overall: Acute and convalescent COVID-19 specimens originated in the United States, Italy and Spain. T cells, B-cell-depleted T cells, or PBMCs supplied cDNA or gDNA.

While infection was still active, Seattle patients were enrolled and then followed longitudinally. Trimming took off 0 bases at V and 6 bases at J, with 16 bases between the two ends. Looked up from germline, CDR1 is SGHRS and CDR2 is YFSETQ. CDR3 length equals 15 residues. In the original workflow: Estimates of nucleated cell counts were drawn from the amplification of reference gene primers. Sequenced by immunoSEQ multiplex PCR; TCRdb stores in-frame clones only, minus some. V, J and clone size derive from that table, while D and trimming were established from the DNA sequence. The profile covers about 410,000 clones, with approximately 90% appearing a single time and roughly 1.6% taken by the ten largest.

This clonotype was obtained from a woman aged 40 to 50 with COVID-19, enrolled during active disease. The chain combines TRBV5-1 with TRBJ2-7; tentatively, D is TRBD1 (5 bases). The specimen sequenced was peripheral blood. CDR3 in DNA: TGCGCCAGCAGCTTGGCCGGTGGGGCAGGAGCCGAGCAGTACTTC. Residues: CASSLAGGAGAEQYF.